A selection of T cell receptor beta chains follows, all from one sample in a study of T cells expressing NK-cell markers. One entry per CDR3 protein, without DNA, is what TCRdb gives after re-calling the 5' RACE reads. The repertoire table contains 300,000 to 500,000 distinct CDR3 sequences. The source material was blood T cells: a sorted CD56 or NKG2C T cell subset, CD4+ or CD8+ T cells, or bulk PBMC T cells (not recorded which). These TCRs come from a woman between 50 and 59 years old in good health. Both conserved end residues are part of each CDR3.

TRBJ2-7 | TRBV5-1 | CASSSPLDSSSSYEQYF
TRBJ2-3 | TRBV11-2 | CASRRLLLTDTQYF
TRBJ1-1 | TRBV18 | CASSPPIHGPEAFF
TRBJ1-1 | TRBV6-1 | CASRETGAGLEAFF
TRBJ2-7 | TRBV20-1 | CSARVVNEQYF
TRBJ2-3 | TRBV10-2 | CASSEQGFMTDTQYF
TRBJ1-5 | TRBV12-3/TRBV12-4 | CASSFAGAQPQHF
TRBJ2-5 | TRBV20-1 | CSAREFMETQYF
TRBJ2-7 | TRBV25-1 | CASWESGTIEQYF
TRBJ2-4 | TRBV9 | CASSPRSGFTTSTKNIQYF
TRBJ2-5 | TRBV20-1 | CSARVAGFQETQYF
TRBJ2-1 | TRBV2 | CASGRDSYNEQFF
TRBJ1-4 | TRBV5-1 | CASSVTGQEKLFF
TRBJ1-1 | TRBV11-3 | CASSLSKQGESKAFF
TRBJ1-6 | TRBV10-3 | CAISEWGQGLHF
TRBJ2-2 | TRBV10-3 | CAISAWTARTGELFF
TRBJ2-3 | TRBV2 | CASSRTGVATDTQYF
TRBJ2-1 | TRBV6-5 | CASMAGANNEQFF
TRBJ2-2 | TRBV15 | CATSRVRSARGGELFF
TRBJ1-1 | TRBV7-8 | CASSLTGPEAFF
TRBJ2-4 | TRBV5-1 | CASSLGQGGKNIQYF
TRBJ2-1 | TRBV24-1 | CATSDFRAASGSYNEQFF
TRBJ2-1 | TRBV10-1 | CASSLDYYNEQFF
TRBJ2-1 | TRBV6-6 | CASSYNRLRESRSYNEQFF
TRBJ2-1 | TRBV20-1 | CSARSPLGRIYNEQFF
TRBJ2-5 | TRBV7-2 | CASSPGQGLGETQYF
TRBJ2-1 | TRBV4-1 | CASSPLPRGRAIF
TRBJ2-4 | TRBV10-3 | CAISDLGTSGKNIQYF
TRBJ1-1 | TRBV29-1 | CSSRDGKATEAFF
TRBJ2-3 | TRBV5-6 | CASSLGRGDLKYF
TRBJ2-3 | TRBV11-3 | CASSWSGGAPFTDTQYF
TRBJ2-5 | TRBV2 | CASMGREGLETQYF
TRBJ2-1 | TRBV20-1 | CSARGIYSSGEQFF
TRBJ2-2 | TRBV12-3/TRBV12-4 | CASRRYTNTGELFF
TRBJ2-7 | TRBV6-5 | CASNTGPPTYEQYF
TRBJ1-1 | TRBV18 | CATEQGAWGEAFF
TRBJ2-2 | TRBV11-2 | CASSLRARSGELFF
TRBJ2-1 | TRBV5-1 | CASSFKSAYNEQFF
TRBJ2-3 | TRBV9 | CASGSGLVWDTQYF
TRBJ1-5 | TRBV6-6 | CASSPMGQPQHF
TRBJ2-5 | TRBV12-3/TRBV12-4 | CASSFRAEQETQYF
TRBJ2-1 | TRBV6-1 | CASSSARGGRSEVEQFF
TRBJ2-3 | TRBV2 | CASTAGSADTQYF
TRBJ1-1 | TRBV6-5 | CASSYSSDRNTEAFF
TRBJ2-5 | TRBV6-2/TRBV6-3 | CASSFLVPRTQYF
TRBJ1-2 | TRBV9 | CASSAGGGVGYTF
TRBJ2-5 | TRBV7-9 | CASSFQAWPGGQETQYF
TRBJ2-5 | TRBV5-1 | CASRPGTGLQTQYF
TRBJ2-5 | TRBV4-1 | CASSLLVGKETQYF
TRBJ2-7 | TRBV7-2 | CASGLRIYEQYF
TRBJ2-2 | TRBV5-1 | CASSLEGPGELFF
TRBJ2-1 | TRBV9 | CASSPTGEQFF
TRBJ2-4 | TRBV29-1 | CSVQLPGRKNIQYF
TRBJ2-3 | TRBV11-2 | CASSSAAYRGDTQYF
TRBJ2-3 | TRBV18 | CASSPGLVIDTQYF
TRBJ2-2 | TRBV9 | CASNMDPGGFSGELFF
TRBJ2-3 | TRBV10-3 | CAISEKLAGTVDTQYF
TRBJ1-5 | TRBV6-1 | CASSLDSNSNQPQHF
TRBJ2-1 | TRBV12-3/TRBV12-4 | CASTSGIDEQFF
TRBJ2-1 | TRBV12-3/TRBV12-4 | CASTFRGKQFF